This is a list of T cell receptor beta chains from one sample in a study of blood T cell repertoires in COVID-19. The assay was immunoSEQ multiplex PCR, and TCRdb's table has in-frame clones only and misses some. The sample lists 54,000 or so clones; 88% were seen once. Source material: peripheral blood. These receptors were collected from a human donor in a cohort sampled during active COVID-19. Both conserved end residues are part of each CDR3. A D gene is named only where the DNA matches it firmly. Only some rows state a clone size, as once, few, many or a class for expanded clones.

V gene,D gene,clone size,J gene,CDR3 protein,CDR3 DNA
TRBV28,NA,NA,TRBJ1-2,CASSFGWNYGYTF,TGTGCCAGCAGTTTTGGCTGGAACTATGGCTACACCTTC
TRBV9,TRBD1,NA,TRBJ2-3,CASSPRQGATDTQYF,TGTGCCAGCAGCCCGCGGCAGGGGGCGACAGATACGCAGTATTTT
TRBV4-1,NA,NA,TRBJ1-2,CASSSTGGEGYYGYTF,TGCGCCAGCAGCTCAACGGGGGGGGAGGGTTACTATGGCTACACCTTC
TRBV15,TRBD2,NA,TRBJ2-1,CATSRDSGSSYNEQFF,TGTGCCACCAGCAGGGATAGCGGGAGTTCCTACAATGAGCAGTTCTTC
TRBV6-5,TRBD1,NA,TRBJ1-5,CASTRAGGAQPQHF,TGTGCCAGCACCAGAGCAGGGGGTGCTCAGCCCCAGCATTTT
TRBV7-9,TRBD1,NA,TRBJ1-2,CAATTTGAESHGYTF,TGTGCCGCCACAACCACAGGGGCTGAATCACATGGCTACACCTTC
TRBV5-8,NA,NA,TRBJ2-3,CASSLGLFSSTDTQYF,TGTGCCAGCAGCTTGGGTCTCTTCAGTAGCACAGATACGCAGTATTTT
TRBV19,NA,once,TRBJ1-5,CASSIRGNGNQPQHF,TGTGCCAGTAGTATTAGGGGGAATGGGAATCAGCCCCAGCATTTT
TRBV5-6,NA,NA,TRBJ2-3,CASRPPTPSTDTQYF,TGTGCCAGCAGACCACCGACACCTAGCACAGATACGCAGTATTTT
TRBV7-9,NA,NA,TRBJ1-3,CASSHRQTERNTIYF,TGTGCCAGCAGTCATAGACAGACTGAACGGAACACCATATATTTT
TRBV5-5,NA,few,TRBJ2-3,CASSVNRVRTDTQYF,TGTGCCAGCAGCGTCAACAGGGTGAGGACAGATACGCAGTATTTT
TRBV6-5,TRBD1,once,TRBJ2-1,CASSYSPGQTVNEQFF,TGTGCCAGCAGTTACTCCCCGGGACAGACAGTCAATGAGCAGTTCTTC
TRBV5-1,TRBD2,NA,TRBJ2-7,CASSSGGGLTYEQYF,TGCGCCAGCAGCTCCGGGGGGGGACTGACCTACGAGCAGTACTTC
TRBV19,NA,NA,TRBJ1-1,CASRWGGSTEAFF,TGTGCCAGTCGATGGGGGGGCAGCACTGAAGCTTTCTTT
TRBV4-2,TRBD2,NA,TRBJ2-4,CASSQERFSSGSDIQYF,TGTGCCAGCAGCCAAGAAAGGTTCTCTAGCGGCAGTGACATTCAGTACTTC
TRBV5-8,NA,NA,TRBJ2-1,CASSPRFAGNYNEQFF,TGTGCCAGCAGCCCCCGTTTCGCGGGGAACTACAATGAGCAGTTCTTC
TRBV6-5,TRBD1,NA,TRBJ1-6,CASLGTDNSPLHF,TGTGCCAGCCTCGGGACAGATAATTCACCCCTCCACTTT
TRBV5-4,NA,NA,TRBJ2-3,CASSFPLTGQTDTQYF,TGTGCCAGCAGCTTTCCCCTCACAGGCCAGACAGATACGCAGTATTTT
TRBV27,TRBD1,NA,TRBJ2-7,CASSSWTGAIYEQYF,TGTGCCAGCAGTTCCTGGACAGGGGCGATATACGAGCAGTACTTC
TRBV11-1,NA,NA,TRBJ2-4,CASRRGPDGNIQYF,TGTGCCAGCAGGCGGGGCCCCGACGGGAACATTCAGTACTTC